Each of the 2 T cell receptor beta chains below was sequenced from the same sample in a study of PD-1 blockade in mismatch repair-deficient tumors. This table comes from immunoSEQ multiplex PCR, and its TCRdb copy is limited to in-frame clones, with some not included. The sample contains tens of thousands of clones, more than 65% of which appear only once. This specimen consisted of peripheral blood, obtained approximately 18 weeks after starting pembrolizumab. Source of these receptors: an adult with mismatch repair-deficient cancer.

The rearrangement links TRBV29-1 to TRBJ1-2; 7 nucleotides align to TRBD1. V was pared by 7 bases and J by 4 bases, with 9 bases of the junction left unmatched. From germline, CDR1 is SQVTM and CDR2 ANQGSEA. This CDR3 has 13 residues. CDR3 sequence (DNA): TGCAGCGCCGGCAGGGGGAAGAGCTATGGCTACACCTTC. Translating gives CSAGRGKSYGYTF.

The V and J genes are TRBV7-2 and TRBJ2-1, with 9 bases that match TRBD1. This CDR3 region has 16 residues. V shed 3 bases and J 5 bases; nucleotides not matched to a gene: 8. The germline gives CDR1 SGHTA, CDR2 FQGNSA. CDR3 in amino acids: CASSLFSGTGNNEQFF. CDR3 bases: TGTGCCAGCAGCTTGTTTAGTGGGACAGGGAACAATGAGCAGTTCTTC.